This T cell receptor beta chain comes out of a study of blood T cell repertoires in COVID-19. The trim removed 9 bases at V and 2 bases at J, leaving 15 bases unmatched. CDR1 is WNHNN and CDR2 is SYGVQD in the germline V gene (reference sequence). CDR3 length: 17 residues. Profiling relied on immunoSEQ multiplex PCR, and the TCRdb table lists in-frame clones only, not all of them. Counted here are 300,000 or so clones, about four fifths occurring once; the ten biggest clones make up about 1.2%. Sequenced input: peripheral blood. The chain recombines TRBV10-1 with TRBJ2-2; 7 nucleotides align to TRBD1. This TCR came from a woman in her fifties or sixties with acute or convalescent COVID-19. For the CDR3, the DNA is TGCGCCAGTTCTGTAGGGCCAGGACAGGCTAACACCGGGGAGCTGTTTTTT. It translates to CASSVGPGQANTGELFF.